This TCR beta chain stems from a study of human T cells and chemical hapten exposure. Time point: patch test 1, 2 weeks after DPC sensitization. The treatment is: therapeutic diphenylcyclopropenone sensitization with weekly scalp DPC. The CDR3 covers 15 residues. CDR1 is KGHSH, CDR2 LQKENI, per germline. V was pared by 3 bases and J by 4 bases, with 13 bases between. TCRdb itself ran the RACE reads through MiXCR, one entry per CDR3 protein. The table records 150,000 to 200,000 distinct CDR3 sequences, approximately 20% of them present only once. The sample was whole blood, taken in connection with sensitization to the hapten diphenylcyclopropenone (DPC). This chain joins TRBV18 and TRBJ2-1; no clear D. This receptor was identified in a woman aged 45 to 65 with alopecia areata. Some clones in this sample may be carry-over from other donors' samples. The CDR3 region is CASSPRADLYNEQFF. CDR3 sequence (DNA): TGTGCCAGCTCACCCCGCGCAGATCTATACAATGAGCAGTTCTTC.